The present T cell receptor (beta chain) was sequenced within a study of T cell responses to AZD1222 COVID-19 vaccine. The CDR3 covers 11 residues. Germline-derived CDR1 and CDR2 are SNHLY and FYNNEI. Losses at the gene ends were 7 bases for V and 11 bases for J; bases not matched to a gene: 7. Clones were sequenced by immunoSEQ multiplex PCR, and TCRdb holds only the in-frame ones, with some missing. The sample lists 140,000 to 150,000 clones; roughly 91% were seen once. This sequence joins TRBV2 and TRBJ1-1; 7 positions match TRBD1. This material consisted of peripheral blood, taken on day 0 of AZD1222 vaccination. This receptor was obtained from an adult in good health. This CDR3 is CASMGNRGAFF. The CDR3 nucleotides are TGTGCCAGCATGGGGAACAGGGGTGCTTTCTTT. Together with reference TRBV2 and TRBJ1-1, the CDR3 gives the full variable domain: EPEVTQTPSHQVTQMGQEVILRCVPISNHLYFYWYRQILGQKVEFLVSFYNNEISEKSEIFDDQFSVERPDGSNFTLKIRSTKLEDSAMYFCASMGNRGAFFGQGTRLTVV.